The 11 T cell receptor beta chains given below trace back to one sample, sequenced in a study of cytomegalovirus exposure and HLA in healthy donors. Generated by immunoSEQ multiplex PCR, the TCRdb table keeps only in-frame clones and is missing some. The table records 90,000 to 100,000 clones, about 90% of them present only once. Specimen: PBMCs. The source is a man in his late teens or twenties in good health and CMV-seropositive.

The chain uses TRBV4-3 and TRBJ1-6; 7 positions agree with TRBD1. V lost 3 bases and J lost 9; bases outside the gene matches: 8. In germline, CDR1 is LGHNA, CDR2 YSLEER. The CDR3 spans 15 residues. CDR3: CASSQGTDRTSPLHF. Written as DNA, the CDR3 is TGCGCCAGCAGCCAGGGGACAGATCGGACTTCACCCCTCCACTTT.

V is TRBV28 and J is TRBJ1-4; D not certain. Trimming took off 5 bases at V and 5 bases at J, with 15 bases between the two ends. The germline V gene has CDR1 MDHEN and CDR2 SYDVKM. The length of the CDR3 is 15 residues. The CDR3 protein is CASSRGFPRNEKLFF. The CDR3 nucleotides read TGTGCCAGCAGTCGGGGATTTCCCAGAAATGAAAAACTGTTTTTT.

V is TRBV7-2 and J is TRBJ1-1; D is unclear. Trimming stripped 5 bases from V and 0 bases from J, with 13 bases between. This CDR3 comprises 15 residues. Germline-derived CDR1 and CDR2 are SGHTA and FQGNSA. CDR3 sequence (DNA): TGTGCCAGCAGCCCGATTCTTAGCATGAACACTGAAGCTTTCTTT. Amino acids: CASSPILSMNTEAFF.

The chain has TRBV5-1 and TRBJ1-4, with 8 positions matching TRBD1. Unmatched junction bases numbered 5, after V lost 0 bases and J lost 7 bases. The CDR3 length is 15 residues. Germline loops: CDR1 SGHRS, CDR2 YFSETQ. CDR3 loop: CASSLGDRSGEKLFF. As DNA, the CDR3 is TGCGCCAGCAGCTTGGGGGACAGGTCTGGTGAAAAACTGTTTTTT.

J is TRBJ2-3 and V is TRBV4-1, with 8 bases matching TRBD2. The V gene end was trimmed by 6 bases and the J gene end by 4 bases; junction bases not matched to a gene: 6. The CDR3 loop spans 14 amino acids. Germline lookup yields CDR1 MGHRA and CDR2 YSYEKL. Here the CDR3 DNA reads TGCGCCAGCAGTGAGCTAGCGGGCCCAGATACGCAGTATTTT. Translation: CASSELAGPDTQYF.

The DNA of the CDR3 is TGTGCCAGCAGCTTAGACAGAGGCACTGAAGCTTTCTTT. Its protein is CASSLDRGTEAFF. The rearrangement uses TRBV7-3 and TRBJ1-1; perhaps TRBD1 as D (5 bases). The germline V gene has CDR1 SGHTA and CDR2 FQGTGA. The CDR3 covers 13 residues. Deletions cut 2 bases from V and 4 bases from J, with 8 bases between.

The genes are TRBV25-1 and TRBJ1-4; no clear D. The CDR3 loop spans 15 amino acids. Germline V CDR1 and CDR2: MGHDK, SYGVNS. Deletions cut 5 bases from V and 0 bases from J, with 10 bases between. CDR3 in amino acids: CASSIPSATNEKLFF. CDR3 DNA sequence: TGTGCCAGCAGTATCCCTTCTGCAACTAATGAAAAACTGTTTTTT. The full variable domain, in which reference TRBV25-1 and TRBJ1-4 provide the parts outside the CDR3, is EADIYQTPRYLVIGTGKKITLECSQTMGHDKMYWYQQDPGMELHLIHYSYGVNSTEKGDLSSESTVSRIRTEHFPLTLESARPSHTSQYLCASSIPSATNEKLFFGSGTQLSVL.

This clone occurred once. J is TRBJ1-1 and V is TRBV4-3, with D uncertain. CDR3 length equals 14 residues. The germline gives CDR1 LGHNA, CDR2 YSLEER. Trimming took off 1 base at V and 0 bases at J, with 6 bases between the two ends. Written as DNA, the CDR3 is TGCGCCAGCAGCCAAGGAGTCCTGAACACTGAAGCTTTCTTT. Its translation is CASSQGVLNTEAFF.

V gene TRBV6-1 combines with J gene TRBJ2-7; a weak D match, TRBD1 (6 bases). The CDR3 totals 12 residues. Germline V gene sequence: CDR1 MNHNS, CDR2 SASEGT. Deletions cut 2 bases from V and 12 bases from J, with 14 bases between. CDR3 in DNA: TGTGCCAGCAGTGAAATGGGGGCCCCTGGGTACTTC. It codes for CASSEMGAPGYF.

The J gene is TRBJ2-5, the V gene TRBV4-3, with a weak D call TRBD2 (5 bases). This CDR3 has 14 residues. Trimming cost V 0 bases and J 9 bases, with 14 bases left between them. Per the germline V gene, CDR1 is LGHNA and CDR2 is YSLEER. This chain's CDR3 is CASSQDGSTGAQYF. The CDR3 bases are TGCGCCAGCAGCCAAGATGGGTCGACCGGGGCCCAGTACTTC.

This clone was observed once. The gene calls are TRBV29-1 and TRBJ1-1; no clear D. This CDR3 has 13 amino acids. Germline CDR1 and CDR2: SQVTM and ANQGSEA. The germline V and J ends were trimmed by 1 base and 5 bases, with 11 bases remaining between them. The CDR3 nucleotides are TGCAGCGTTGAAGTACTTGGAGGTACTGAAGCTTTCTTT. Amino acid sequence: CSVEVLGGTEAFF.